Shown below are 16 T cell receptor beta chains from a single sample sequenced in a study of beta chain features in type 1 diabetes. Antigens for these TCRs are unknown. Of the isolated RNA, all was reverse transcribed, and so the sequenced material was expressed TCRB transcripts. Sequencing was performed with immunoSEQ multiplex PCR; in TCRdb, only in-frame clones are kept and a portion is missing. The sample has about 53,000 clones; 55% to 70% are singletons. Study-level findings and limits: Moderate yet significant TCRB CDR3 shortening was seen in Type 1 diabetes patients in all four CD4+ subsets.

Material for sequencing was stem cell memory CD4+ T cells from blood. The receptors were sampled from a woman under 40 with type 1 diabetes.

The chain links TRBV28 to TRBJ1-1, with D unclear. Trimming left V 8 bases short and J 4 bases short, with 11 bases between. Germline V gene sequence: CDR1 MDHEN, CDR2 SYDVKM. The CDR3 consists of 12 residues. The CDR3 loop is CASRLGSTEAFF. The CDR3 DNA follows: TGTGCCAGCCGCCTGGGGAGCACTGAAGCTTTCTTT. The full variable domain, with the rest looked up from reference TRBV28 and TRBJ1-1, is DVKVTQSSRYLVKRTGEKVFLECVQDMDHENMFWYRQDPGLGLRLIYFSYDVKMKEKGDIPEGYSVSREKKERFSLILESASTNQTSMYLCASRLGSTEAFFGQGTRLTVV.

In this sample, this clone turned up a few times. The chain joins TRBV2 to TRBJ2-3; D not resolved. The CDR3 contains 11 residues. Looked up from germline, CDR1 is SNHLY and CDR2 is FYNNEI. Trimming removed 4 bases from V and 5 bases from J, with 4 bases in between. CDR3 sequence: CASSVVDTQYF. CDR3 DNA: TGTGCCAGCAGTGTAGTAGATACGCAGTATTTT.

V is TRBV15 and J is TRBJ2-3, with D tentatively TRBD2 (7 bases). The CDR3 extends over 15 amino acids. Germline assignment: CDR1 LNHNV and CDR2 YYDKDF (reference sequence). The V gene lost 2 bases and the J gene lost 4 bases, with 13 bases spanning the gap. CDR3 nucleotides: TGTGCCACCAGCAGACCTAAGGGGGGGGCAGATACGCAGTATTTT. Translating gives CATSRPKGGADTQYF.

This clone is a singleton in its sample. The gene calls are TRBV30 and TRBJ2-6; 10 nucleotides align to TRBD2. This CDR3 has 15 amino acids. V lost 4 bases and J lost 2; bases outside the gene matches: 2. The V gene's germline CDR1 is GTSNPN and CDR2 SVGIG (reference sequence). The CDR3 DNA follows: TGTGCCTGGAAGGGGACTAGCGCTGGGGCCAACGTCCTGACTTTC. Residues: CAWKGTSAGANVLTF.

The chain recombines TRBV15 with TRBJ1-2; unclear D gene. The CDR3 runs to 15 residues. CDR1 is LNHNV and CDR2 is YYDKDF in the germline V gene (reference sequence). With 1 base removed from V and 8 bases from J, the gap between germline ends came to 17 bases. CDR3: CATSRGETPSRGYTF. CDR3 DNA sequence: TGTGCCACCAGCAGAGGGGAGACACCTTCTAGAGGCTACACCTTC. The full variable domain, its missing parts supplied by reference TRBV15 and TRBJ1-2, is DAMVIQNPRYQVTQFGKPVTLSCSQTLNHNVMYWYQQKSSQAPKLLFHYYDKDFNNEADTPDNFQSRRPNTSFCFLDIRSPGLGDTAMYLCATSRGETPSRGYTFGSGTRLTVV.

For the CDR3, the DNA is TGTGCCAGCAGTGCCCGCGGGGGGCTCGGAAACACCATATATTTT. Amino acids: CASSARGGLGNTIYF. This chain links TRBV25-1 with TRBJ1-3; perhaps TRBD1 as D (6 bases). V was clipped by 4 bases and J by 4 bases, with 14 bases between them. Germline V gene sequence: CDR1 MGHDK, CDR2 SYGVNS. The CDR3 is 15 amino acids.

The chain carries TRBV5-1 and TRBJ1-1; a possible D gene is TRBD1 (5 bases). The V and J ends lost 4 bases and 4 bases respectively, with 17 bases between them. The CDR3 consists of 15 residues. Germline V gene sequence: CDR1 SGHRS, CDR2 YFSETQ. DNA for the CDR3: TGCGCCAGCAGCCTGGAGGGCAGGGTAGCCACTGAAGCTTTCTTT. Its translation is CASSLEGRVATEAFF.

The CDR3 here is CASSIQGYSNYGYTF. The CDR3 bases are TGTGCCAGTAGCATACAGGGGTACTCTAACTATGGCTACACCTTC. The genes are TRBV19 and TRBJ1-2, with 7 positions matching TRBD1. The germline V gene encodes CDR1 LNHDA and CDR2 SQIVND (reference sequence). This CDR3 has 15 amino acids. J was trimmed by 0 bases and V by 6 bases; bases with no gene match: 7.

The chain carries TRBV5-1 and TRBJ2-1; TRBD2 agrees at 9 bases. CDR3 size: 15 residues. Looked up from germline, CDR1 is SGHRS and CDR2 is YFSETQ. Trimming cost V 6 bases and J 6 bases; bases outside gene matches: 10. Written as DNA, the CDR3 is TGCGCCAGCACTTTAGCGGGAGTGAGTTCCAATGAGCAGTTCTTC. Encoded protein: CASTLAGVSSNEQFF.

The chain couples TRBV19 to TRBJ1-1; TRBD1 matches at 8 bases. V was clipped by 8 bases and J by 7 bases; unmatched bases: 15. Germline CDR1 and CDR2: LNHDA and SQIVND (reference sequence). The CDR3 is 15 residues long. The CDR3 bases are TGTGCCAGTGCCGGGACAGGATTCGGTCTGGGTGAAGCTTTCTTT. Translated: CASAGTGFGLGEAFF. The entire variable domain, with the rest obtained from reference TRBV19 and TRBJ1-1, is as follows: DGGITQSPKYLFRKEGQNVTLSCEQNLNHDAMYWYRQDPGQGLRLIYYSQIVNDFQKGDIAEGYSVSREKKESFPLTVTSAQKNPTAFYLCASAGTGFGLGEAFFGQGTRLTVV.

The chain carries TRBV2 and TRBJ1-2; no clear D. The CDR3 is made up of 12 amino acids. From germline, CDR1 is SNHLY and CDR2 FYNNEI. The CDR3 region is CVSRPSQYGYTF. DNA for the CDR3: TGTGTTAGCCGCCCCTCCCAGTATGGCTACACCTTC.

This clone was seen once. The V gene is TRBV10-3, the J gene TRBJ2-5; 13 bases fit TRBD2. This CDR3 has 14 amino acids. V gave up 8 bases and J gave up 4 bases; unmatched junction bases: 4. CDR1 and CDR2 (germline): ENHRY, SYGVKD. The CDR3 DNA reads TGTGCCATCGGCCGACTAGCGGGAGGAGAGACCCAGTACTTC. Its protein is CAIGRLAGGETQYF.

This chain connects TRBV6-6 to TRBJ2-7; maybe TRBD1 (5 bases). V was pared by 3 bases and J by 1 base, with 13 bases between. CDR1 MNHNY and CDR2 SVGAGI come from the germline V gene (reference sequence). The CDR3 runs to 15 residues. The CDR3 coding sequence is TGTGCCAGCAGTTATATGGGGCCTACATCCTACGAGCAGTACTTC. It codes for CASSYMGPTSYEQYF.

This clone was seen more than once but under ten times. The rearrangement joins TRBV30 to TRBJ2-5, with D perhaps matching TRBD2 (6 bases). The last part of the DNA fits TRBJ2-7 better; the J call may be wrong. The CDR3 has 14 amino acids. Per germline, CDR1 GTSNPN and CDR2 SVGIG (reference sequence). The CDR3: CAAHRLAGSYEQYF. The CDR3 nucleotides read TGTGCCGCACACCGATTGGCGGGGTCCTACGAGCAGTACTTC.

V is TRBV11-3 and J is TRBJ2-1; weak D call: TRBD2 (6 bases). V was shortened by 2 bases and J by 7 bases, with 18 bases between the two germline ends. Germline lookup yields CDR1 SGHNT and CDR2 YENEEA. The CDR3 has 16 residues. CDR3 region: CASSLTLRREVNEQFF. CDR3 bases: TGTGCCAGCAGCTTAACCCTCAGGAGGGAGGTAAATGAGCAGTTCTTC.

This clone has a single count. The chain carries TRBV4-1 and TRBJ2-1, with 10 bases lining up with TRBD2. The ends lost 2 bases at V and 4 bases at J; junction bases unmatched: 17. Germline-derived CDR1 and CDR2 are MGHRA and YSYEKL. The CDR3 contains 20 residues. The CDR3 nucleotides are TGCGCCAGCAGCCAACCCCCCAGGGTCCAGCTAGCGGGAGTTTACAATGAGCAGTTCTTC. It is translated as CASSQPPRVQLAGVYNEQFF.